Following are 17 T cell receptor beta chains from one sample sequenced in a study of shared clonotypes between healthy human individuals. TCRdb's table, derived via immunoSEQ multiplex PCR, lists solely in-frame clones and lacks some. The sample lists 2 million to 2.5 million clones; more than 90% were seen once. Material: naive CD4+ T cells sorted from blood. Subset specified: CD45RA+ positively selected. Source of these receptors: a man younger than 30 in good health.

In its sample, this clone was seen once. The rearrangement links TRBV2 to TRBJ1-6; D is perhaps TRBD1 (5 bases). V lost 0 bases and J 8 bases, leaving 14 bases between the germline ends. The CDR3 sequence is 16 residues long. Germline V gives CDR1 SNHLY, CDR2 FYNNEI. The CDR3 DNA reads TGTGCCAGCAGTGAAGCGCTTCTGAGGGACGATTCACCCCTCCACTTT. It codes for CASSEALLRDDSPLHF. The variable domain in full, with the rest retrieved from reference TRBV2 and TRBJ1-6, is EPEVTQTPSHQVTQMGQEVILRCVPISNHLYFYWYRQILGQKVEFLVSFYNNEISEKSEIFDDQFSVERPDGSNFTLKIRSTKLEDSAMYFCASSEALLRDDSPLHFGNGTRLTVT.

This chain connects TRBV5-1 to TRBJ2-1, with D possibly TRBD1 on 6 matching bases. V was pared by 4 bases and J by 7 bases, with 12 bases between. The CDR3 runs to 13 residues. The germline CDR1 and CDR2 sequences are SGHRS and YFSETQ. CDR3 in amino acids: CASSPWTENEQFF. CDR3 sequence (DNA): TGCGCCAGCAGCCCCTGGACAGAGAATGAGCAGTTCTTC.

This clone was seen once. The chain recombines TRBV5-1 with TRBJ2-7; 8 positions match TRBD1. V was clipped by 2 bases and J by 3 bases; unmatched bases: 4. CDR1 is SGHRS, CDR2 YFSETQ, per germline. The CDR3 spans 14 residues. The CDR3 bases are TGCGCCAGCAGCTTCAGGGGGCGCTTCTACGAGCAGTACTTC. Its protein product is CASSFRGRFYEQYF.

About this clone itself: The sample holds other DNA sequences that translate to the same CDR3. The V call is TRBV11-2, the J call TRBJ2-3, with 12 bases fitting TRBD2. V dropped 5 bases and J dropped 5; count of bases not matched to a gene: 2. CDR1 is SGHAT, CDR2 FQNNGV, per germline. The CDR3 runs to 14 residues. The CDR3 nucleotides are TGTGCCAGCAGCCCGGGACTAGCGGGAGATACGCAGTATTTT. Translation gives CASSPGLAGDTQYF.

CDR3 DNA sequence: TGCAGCGCCCAGGCTAGCGGGAGGGAGTATGAGCAGTACTTC. It is translated as CSAQASGREYEQYF. The chain links TRBV29-1 to TRBJ2-7, with 12 bases that match TRBD2. Looked up from germline, CDR1 is SQVTM and CDR2 is ANQGSEA. V dropped 7 bases and J dropped 7; count of bases not matched to a gene: 11. There are 14 residues in the CDR3.

The chain recombines TRBV5-1 with TRBJ1-1; D possibly corresponds to TRBD1 (5 bases). The CDR3 is 13 amino acids. In germline, CDR1 is SGHRS, CDR2 YFSETQ. The V end lost 0 bases, the J end lost 5 bases, and 8 bases lay between the germline ends. CDR3 sequence reads: CASSLVTATEAFF. The CDR3 coding sequence is TGCGCCAGCAGCTTGGTGACAGCTACTGAAGCTTTCTTT.

The V call is TRBV5-1, the J call TRBJ2-5, with D possibly matching TRBD2 (5 bases). Trimming removed 3 bases from V and 5 bases from J, with 14 bases in between. The CDR3 spans 14 residues. Germline CDR1 reads SGHRS; CDR2 reads YFSETQ. CDR3 in DNA: TGCGCCAGCAGCTCGGGCGGCGGGTATGAGACCCAGTACTTC. Amino acids: CASSSGGGYETQYF.

Only one count was recorded for this clone. The chain employs TRBV9 and TRBJ2-1; D remains ambiguous. The V gene lost 3 bases and the J gene lost 0 bases, with 10 bases spanning the gap. The CDR3 is made up of 15 amino acids. The germline CDR1 and CDR2 sequences are SGDLS and YYNGEE. The CDR3 reads CASSATVGSYNEQFF. CDR3 in DNA: TGTGCCAGCAGCGCCACCGTGGGCTCCTACAATGAGCAGTTCTTC.

V is TRBV4-3 and J is TRBJ1-4, with a possible D match to TRBD1 (5 bases). Germline V lookup: CDR1 LGHNA, CDR2 YSLEER. V lost 0 bases, J lost 1 base, and 9 bases lay in between. The CDR3 sequence is 16 residues long. The CDR3 region is CASSQDWQGTNEKLFF. The CDR3 bases are TGCGCCAGCAGCCAAGATTGGCAGGGAACTAATGAAAAACTGTTTTTT.

The chain links TRBV25-1 to TRBJ1-1, with D possibly being TRBD1 (6 bases). The germline V gene has CDR1 MGHDK and CDR2 SYGVNS. This CDR3 is 17 amino acids long. Between the trimmed V and J ends, which lost 2 bases and 0 bases, there was a span of 16 bases. The CDR3 DNA reads as TGTGCCAGCAGTGAAGCAGGGGTCTGGAACCTGAACACTGAAGCTTTCTTT. Translating gives CASSEAGVWNLNTEAFF.

The chain has TRBV19 and TRBJ2-7, with D maybe TRBD2 (5 bases). This CDR3 region has 14 residues. V shed 1 base and J shed 2 bases, with 9 bases lying between them. Germline V lookup: CDR1 LNHDA, CDR2 SQIVND (reference sequence). In nucleotides, the CDR3 is TGTGCCAGTAGTATAGTTTCGGGGACCTACGAGCAGTACTTC. Encoded protein: CASSIVSGTYEQYF.

The rearrangement joins TRBV5-4 to TRBJ1-1; 9 positions agree with TRBD1. Germline V gene sequence: CDR1 SGHNT, CDR2 YYREEE (reference sequence). The CDR3 spans 15 residues. V trimming: 3 bases; J trimming: 0 bases; junction bases outside the gene matches: 3. CDR3 region: CASSSGTGLNTEAFF. The CDR3 nucleotides are TGTGCCAGCAGCTCCGGGACAGGGCTGAACACTGAAGCTTTCTTT.

The chain combines TRBV19 with TRBJ1-2; 8 bases map to TRBD1. Germline V lookup: CDR1 LNHDA, CDR2 SQIVND (reference sequence). J was trimmed by 4 bases and V by 0 bases; bases with no gene match: 4. The CDR3 is 15 amino acids. This chain's CDR3 is CASSIDMGQVYGYTF. As DNA, the CDR3 is TGTGCCAGTAGTATAGACATGGGACAGGTCTATGGCTACACCTTC.

The chain carries TRBV5-1 and TRBJ2-1; 11 nucleotides match TRBD2. V trimming: 0 bases; J trimming: 8 bases; junction bases outside the gene matches: 7. Germline CDR1 is SGHRS and CDR2 is YFSETQ. CDR3 length: 16 residues. The CDR3 sequence is CASSLGGLAGGYEQFF. CDR3 DNA sequence: TGCGCCAGCAGCTTGGGGGGCCTAGCGGGAGGATATGAGCAGTTCTTC.

This clone was observed once. V is TRBV19 and J is TRBJ2-7; 13 nucleotides line up with TRBD2. Trimming took 1 base from V and 6 from J; bases not matched to a gene: 3. Germline assignment: CDR1 LNHDA and CDR2 SQIVND (reference sequence). The CDR3 sequence is 15 residues long. CDR3 nucleotides: TGTGCCAGTAGTATAGCAGGACTAGCGGGGGCCGAGCAGTACTTC. Translation gives CASSIAGLAGAEQYF.

This clone has just one count. The chain is built from TRBV6-4 and TRBJ1-1; 7 nucleotides match TRBD1. V was clipped by 9 bases and J by 7 bases; unmatched bases: 14. This CDR3 is 14 amino acids long. Germline CDR1 reads MRHNA; CDR2 reads SNTAGT. The CDR3 reads CARPGTAESNEAFF. The CDR3 region has the DNA TGTGCCAGACCCGGGACAGCGGAGTCGAATGAAGCTTTCTTT.

The chain recombines TRBV5-4 with TRBJ2-1; weak D call: TRBD2 (6 bases). Trimming shortened V by 5 bases and J by 9 bases, and 24 bases separated the two germline ends. The CDR3 is 16 residues long. Germline CDR1 is SGHNT and CDR2 is YYREEE (reference sequence). Here the CDR3 DNA reads TGTGCCAGCAGAAACGCACCCGAGACTAGTCCCACTGAGCAGTTCTTC. Amino acid sequence: CASRNAPETSPTEQFF.